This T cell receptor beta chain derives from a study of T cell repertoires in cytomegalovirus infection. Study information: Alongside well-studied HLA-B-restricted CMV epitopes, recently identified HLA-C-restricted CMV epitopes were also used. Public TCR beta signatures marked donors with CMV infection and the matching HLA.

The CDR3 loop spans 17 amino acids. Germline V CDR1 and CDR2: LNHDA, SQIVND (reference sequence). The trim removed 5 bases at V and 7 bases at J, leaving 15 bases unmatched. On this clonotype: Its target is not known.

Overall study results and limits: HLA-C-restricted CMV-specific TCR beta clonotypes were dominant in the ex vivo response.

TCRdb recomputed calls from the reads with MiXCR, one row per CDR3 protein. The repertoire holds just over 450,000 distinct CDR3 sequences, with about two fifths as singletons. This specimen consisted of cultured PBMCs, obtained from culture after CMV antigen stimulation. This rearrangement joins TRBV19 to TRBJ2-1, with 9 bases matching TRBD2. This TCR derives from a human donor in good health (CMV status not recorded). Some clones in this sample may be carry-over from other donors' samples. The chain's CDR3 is CASSPRPGSGRKNEQFF. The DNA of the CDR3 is TGTGCCAGTAGTCCTCGACCTGGGAGCGGGAGGAAAAATGAGCAGTTCTTC.